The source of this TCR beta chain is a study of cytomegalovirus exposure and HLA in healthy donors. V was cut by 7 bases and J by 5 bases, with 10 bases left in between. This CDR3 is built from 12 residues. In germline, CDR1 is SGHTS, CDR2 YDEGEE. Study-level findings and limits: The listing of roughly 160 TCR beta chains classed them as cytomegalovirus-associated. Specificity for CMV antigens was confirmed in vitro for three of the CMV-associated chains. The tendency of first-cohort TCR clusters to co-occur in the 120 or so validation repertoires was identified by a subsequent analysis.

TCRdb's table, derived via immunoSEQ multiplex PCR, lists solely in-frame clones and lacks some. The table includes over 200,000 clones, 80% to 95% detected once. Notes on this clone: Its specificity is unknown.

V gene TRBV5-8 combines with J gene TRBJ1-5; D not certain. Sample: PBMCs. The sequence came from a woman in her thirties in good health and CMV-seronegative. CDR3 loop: CASGPTHQPQHF. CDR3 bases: TGTGCCAGCGGGCCTACCCATCAGCCCCAGCATTTT.